One and the same sample provided the 20 T cell receptor beta chains below, sequenced in a study of cytomegalovirus exposure and HLA in healthy donors. The PCR used 60 Vbeta and 13 Jbeta primers. Generated by immunoSEQ multiplex PCR, the TCRdb table keeps only in-frame clones and is missing some. The sample lists around 130,000 clones, approximately 80% seen once, with around 1.6% in the top ten. Sequenced input: PBMCs. Source of these receptors: a woman younger than 30 in good health and CMV-seronegative.

This clone was seen once. The V call is TRBV9, the J call TRBJ1-4, with D possibly being TRBD1 (5 bases). There are 16 residues in the CDR3. V was pared by 2 bases and J by 7 bases, with 18 bases between. CDR1 is SGDLS and CDR2 is YYNGEE in the germline V gene. DNA of the CDR3: TGTGCCAGCAGCGTCGACGGGCGAGACAGACGTGAAAAACTGTTTTTT. Translating it yields CASSVDGRDRREKLFF. The full variable domain, completed using reference TRBV9 and TRBJ1-4, is DSGVTQTPKHLITATGQRVTLRCSPRSGDLSVYWYQQSLDQGLQFLIQYYNGEERAKGNILERFSAQQFPDLHSELNLSSLELGDSALYFCASSVDGRDRREKLFFGSGTQLSVL.

A note on this clone: Different DNA sequences within this sample yield the same CDR3. The chain recombines TRBV9 with TRBJ2-7, with a possible D match to TRBD2 (5 bases). Trimming cost V 0 bases and J 3 bases, with 10 bases left between them. Per germline, CDR1 SGDLS and CDR2 YYNGEE. The CDR3 is made up of 14 amino acids. This CDR3 reads CASSVVSGIYEQYF. CDR3 DNA sequence: TGTGCCAGCAGCGTAGTGTCCGGGATCTACGAGCAGTACTTC.

The rearrangement links TRBV27 to TRBJ2-1; 8 bases map to TRBD1. The V segment lost 2 bases and the J segment 2 bases; nucleotides outside the gene matches: 5. The CDR3 contains 16 residues. Germline-derived CDR1 and CDR2 are MNHEY and SMNVEV (reference sequence). CDR3 sequence: CASSLGAGGPYNEQFF. The CDR3, as DNA: TGTGCCAGCAGTTTAGGCGCAGGGGGCCCCTACAATGAGCAGTTCTTC.

The CDR3 DNA reads TGTGCCACAGGACAGTCCCATGAGCAGTTCTTC. Translated: CATGQSHEQFF. V usage is TRBV10-3 and J usage is TRBJ2-1, with a weak D call TRBD1 (6 bases). Deletions cut 10 bases from V and 8 bases from J, with 12 bases between. The length of the CDR3 is 11 residues. The germline gives CDR1 ENHRY, CDR2 SYGVKD.

This chain joins TRBV5-8 and TRBJ2-7, with 9 bases matching TRBD1. Germline CDR1 and CDR2: SGHTS and YDEGEE. The CDR3 loop spans 13 amino acids. The V gene end was trimmed by 3 bases and the J gene end by 8 bases; junction bases not matched to a gene: 6. In nucleotides, the CDR3 is TGTGCCAGCAGCTCGTACAGGGGGCTAAAGCAGTACTTC. This sequence encodes CASSSYRGLKQYF.

This clone appeared a single time. The chain recombines TRBV9 with TRBJ1-6; no definite D call. Germline V CDR1 and CDR2: SGDLS, YYNGEE. The CDR3 has 16 residues. V gave up 4 bases and J gave up 9 bases, with 20 bases separating them. CDR3 in amino acids: CASSPSPPREGSPLHF. As DNA, the CDR3 is TGTGCCAGCAGCCCCTCCCCACCGAGGGAAGGTTCACCCCTCCACTTT.

The rearrangement joins TRBV6-1 to TRBJ2-7, with 10 bases matching TRBD2. CDR3 length: 14 amino acids. The germline gives CDR1 MNHNS, CDR2 SASEGT. Trimming at V came to 6 bases and at J to 4 bases, leaving 6 bases not matched to a gene. The CDR3 sequence: CASSPGLAKYEQYF. The CDR3 nucleotides read TGTGCCAGCAGCCCGGGACTAGCGAAATACGAGCAGTACTTC.

This sequence joins TRBV10-3 and TRBJ1-1; possibly TRBD1 for D (5 bases). This CDR3 has 14 residues. V was trimmed by 3 bases and J by 4 bases, leaving 12 bases between them. Germline lookup yields CDR1 ENHRY and CDR2 SYGVKD. The CDR3 DNA reads TGTGCCATCAGTGAAGGGGAAAGCCCCACTGAAGCTTTCTTT. This translates into CAISEGESPTEAFF.

The V and J genes are TRBV5-1 and TRBJ2-1; maybe TRBD2 (6 bases). The V end lost 4 bases, the J end lost 0 bases, and 17 bases lay between the germline ends. The CDR3 is 17 amino acids. From germline, CDR1 is SGHRS and CDR2 YFSETQ. The chain's CDR3 is CASSIVAVGGSYNEQFF. As DNA, the CDR3 is TGCGCCAGCAGCATTGTAGCTGTGGGAGGCTCCTACAATGAGCAGTTCTTC.

This clone was picked up a small number of times. This chain uses TRBV2 with TRBJ1-5; 7 bases fit TRBD1. J lost 7 bases, V lost 10 bases, and 16 bases had no gene match. CDR3 length equals 15 residues. Germline CDR1 is SNHLY and CDR2 is FYNNEI. This CDR3 is CATPSADRVYQPQHF. DNA for the CDR3: TGTGCCACCCCGTCGGCCGACAGGGTGTACCAGCCCCAGCATTTT.

V usage is TRBV1 and J usage is TRBJ2-3; TRBD2, the table's D call, was not compared with the DNA. TRBV1 is a pseudogene. The CDR3 is made up of 19 amino acids. The CDR3, as DNA: TGCACCAGCAGCCAAGATCGTCGAGCGGGGGGACCTAGCACAGATACGCAGTATTTT. It translates to CTSSQDRRAGGPSTDTQYF.

The V and J genes are TRBV6-5 and TRBJ2-3, with a possible D match to TRBD2 (6 bases). There are 15 residues in the CDR3. CDR1 is MNHEY and CDR2 is SVGAGI in the germline V gene. V shed 5 bases and J shed 11 bases, with 23 bases lying between them. CDR3 coding DNA: TGTGCCAGCAGTAGGGACTCGACCCTAGTAATAAGGCAGTATTTT. Residues: CASSRDSTLVIRQYF.

The V call is TRBV2, the J call TRBJ1-4; 10 bases agree with TRBD1. The CDR3 consists of 17 residues. The trim removed 10 bases at V and 3 bases at J, leaving 14 bases unmatched. The V gene's germline CDR1 is SNHLY and CDR2 FYNNEI. CDR3 loop: CAMSRLTGGAANEKLFF. The CDR3 nucleotides read TGTGCCATGAGCCGCTTGACAGGGGGCGCGGCTAATGAAAAACTGTTTTTT.

The chain combines TRBV7-2 with TRBJ2-7; 7 nucleotides line up with TRBD1. Germline assignment: CDR1 SGHTA and CDR2 FQGNSA. J gave up 4 bases and V 5 bases, and 2 bases lay outside the gene matches. CDR3 length: 12 residues. As DNA, the CDR3 is TGTGCCAGCAGCAGACAGGGTTACGAGCAGTACTTC. This gives the protein CASSRQGYEQYF.

This clone occurred once. This rearrangement joins TRBV7-2 to TRBJ1-2, with D possibly being TRBD1 (6 bases). Germline V gene sequence: CDR1 SGHTA, CDR2 FQGNSA. This CDR3 spans 15 amino acids. The V end lost 1 base, the J end lost 1 base, and 10 bases lay between the germline ends. The CDR3 sequence: CASSLEVRGNYGYTF. In DNA form, the CDR3 reads TGTGCCAGCAGCTTAGAAGTCAGGGGTAACTATGGCTACACCTTC.

The rearrangement joins TRBV11-2 to TRBJ2-1, with D tentatively TRBD2 (5 bases). Germline loops: CDR1 SGHAT, CDR2 FQNNGV. The V and J ends lost 5 bases and 2 bases respectively, with 10 bases between them. The CDR3 length is 14 residues. Here the CDR3 DNA reads TGTGCCAGCAGCCCCGGGGTGGCCTACAATGAGCAGTTCTTC. It is translated as CASSPGVAYNEQFF.

The chain joins TRBV18 to TRBJ2-7, with 7 bases lining up with TRBD2. V lost 6 bases and J lost 5; bases outside the gene matches: 10. This CDR3 has 14 amino acids. Germline lookup yields CDR1 KGHSH and CDR2 LQKENI. The CDR3 bases are TGTGCCAGCTCCCGGGGGAGGGAGGTCGACGAGCAGTACTTC. Residues: CASSRGREVDEQYF.

This chain connects TRBV7-3 to TRBJ1-3; 8 bases agree with TRBD1. The CDR3 sequence is 16 residues long. V dropped 5 bases and J dropped 0; count of bases not matched to a gene: 6. Germline-derived CDR1 and CDR2 are SGHTA and FQGTGA. CDR3 amino acids: CASSRLGQGSGNTIYF. The CDR3 DNA follows: TGTGCCAGCAGCCGCCTCGGACAGGGCTCTGGAAACACCATATATTTT.

The chain employs TRBV5-8 and TRBJ1-3, with 7 bases lining up with TRBD1. Trimming took 2 bases from V and 0 from J; bases not matched to a gene: 11. Germline V lookup: CDR1 SGHTS, CDR2 YDEGEE. The CDR3 is made up of 18 amino acids. DNA of the CDR3: TGTGCCAGCAGCTTACACCGGGACAGCTTCTCCTCTGGAAACACCATATATTTT. Its protein product is CASSLHRDSFSSGNTIYF.

This chain uses TRBV9 with TRBJ1-1; D unclear. This CDR3 spans 15 amino acids. The germline gives CDR1 SGDLS, CDR2 YYNGEE. The V end was cut by 4 bases, the J end by 1 base, with 14 bases between. CDR3 DNA sequence: TGTGCCAGCAGCACCACCGGTTCTGGGAACACTGAAGCTTTCTTT. Protein sequence: CASSTTGSGNTEAFF.